This note documents a single T cell receptor beta chain sequence. Its specificity is not known. This CDR3 contains 15 residues. Losses at the gene ends were 2 bases for V and 0 bases for J; bases not matched to a gene: 2. CDR1 and CDR2 from the germline V gene are SGHRS and YFSETQ. PCR employed 60 Vbeta and 13 Jbeta primers. The repertoire was sequenced with immunoSEQ multiplex PCR; TCRdb's copy has only in-frame clones and lacks some. The repertoire holds under 130,000 clones, with 75% to 85% as singletons. This sample was included in a study of cytomegalovirus exposure and HLA in healthy donors. Overall study results and limits: It was reportedly the case that the classifier diagnosed cytomegalovirus status with high specificity and sensitivity. Presence/absence comparisons presumed near-even sequencing depth among donors. Relative to the roughly 700-donor mean, N-insertions were reportedly fewer in an Asian-associated ancestry cluster in a later analysis.

The sample consisted of PBMCs. The clonotype was recovered from a man younger than 35 in good health and CMV-seronegative. This chain joins TRBV5-1 and TRBJ2-1; 7 bases align to TRBD2. The CDR3 loop is CASSLGGSSYNEQFF. In nucleotides, the CDR3 is TGCGCCAGCAGCTTAGGCGGGAGCTCCTACAATGAGCAGTTCTTC.